The clone carrying this T cell receptor beta chain was seen at least ten times. No antigen is known for it. This specimen comes from a study of T cells after yellow fever vaccination. Study-wide results and caveats: Reappearance after the booster was observed for most primary-vaccination clones (about 96% CD4, less than 90% CD8). Within FACS-sorted repertoires, abundant clonotypes contaminating from the bulk population could be present. Researchers noted that a small share of clonotypes showed up in both CD4 and CD8 compartments.

The V and J ends lost 6 bases and 2 bases, in that order; junction bases with no gene match: 4. This CDR3 is built from 15 residues. Universal primer sites and UMIs were introduced during 5'RACE template-switching synthesis of TCR cDNA. Via MiXCR, TCRdb re-called the 5' RACE reads, giving one row per CDR3 protein. The sample records 160,000 or so distinct CDR3 sequences, around 7% being singletons. This specimen consisted of CD4+ T cells sorted from PBMCs, obtained 5 days after the first yellow fever vaccination. The receptor was derived from a man younger than 30 who received the YFV17D yellow fever vaccine. The chain couples TRBV12-3 or TRBV12-4 to TRBJ2-2; 9 bases agree with TRBD1. CDR3 nucleotide sequence: TGTGCCAGCAGCTCGACAGGGGGTAACACCGGGGAGCTGTTTTTT. Translated: CASSSTGGNTGELFF.